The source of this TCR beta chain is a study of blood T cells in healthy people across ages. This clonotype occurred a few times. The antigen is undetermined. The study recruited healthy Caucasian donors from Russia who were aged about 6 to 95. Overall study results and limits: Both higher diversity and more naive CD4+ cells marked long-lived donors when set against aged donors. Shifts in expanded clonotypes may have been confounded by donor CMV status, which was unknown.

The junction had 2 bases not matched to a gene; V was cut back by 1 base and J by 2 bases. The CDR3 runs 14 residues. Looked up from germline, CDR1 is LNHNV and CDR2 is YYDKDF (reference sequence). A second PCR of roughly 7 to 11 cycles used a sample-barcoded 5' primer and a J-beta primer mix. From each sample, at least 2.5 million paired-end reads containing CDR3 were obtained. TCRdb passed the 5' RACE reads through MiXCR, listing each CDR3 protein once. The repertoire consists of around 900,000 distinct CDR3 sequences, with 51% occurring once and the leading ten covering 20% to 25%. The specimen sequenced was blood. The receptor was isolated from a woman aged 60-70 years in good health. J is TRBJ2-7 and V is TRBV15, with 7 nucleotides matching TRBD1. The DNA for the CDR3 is TGTGCCACCAGCAGAGGAGGGGGCCCCTACGAGCAGTACTTC. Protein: CATSRGGGPYEQYF.